This TCR beta chain was recovered during a study of Ad26.COV2.S vaccination and SARS-CoV-2 variants. As for the study in general: Donor was assigned to the Ad26.COV2.S arm of trial COV1001.

Sequencing used immunoSEQ multiplex PCR; TCRdb keeps in-frame clones, though not all of them. The sample lists approximately 400,000 clones, 70% to 90% occurring once. Described treatment: roughly 20 received Ad26.COV2.S at low or high dose, single or two shots; about 5 received placebo; per-sample allocation not given. The samples date from day 63 after the first vaccine or placebo injection. Aged 18-55 years, donor was enrolled in Boston in about 2020. The administered vaccine (an Ad26 vector) expressed Wuhan-strain SARS-CoV-2 spike. Study-wide points: For non-spike TCRs, breadth in vaccine recipients resembled that in placebo recipients.

Remarks on this clone: Its antigen remains unidentified.

V was clipped by 2 bases and J by 6 bases, with 17 bases between them. This CDR3 is 15 amino acids long. Germline V gene lookup returns CDR1 MNHEY and CDR2 SVGEGT. The chain has TRBV6-2 or TRBV6-3 and TRBJ2-7; a weak D match, TRBD2 (6 bases). Material: peripheral blood, obtained in a trial of Ad26.COV2.S vaccine versus placebo. This TCR derives from a person aged 18-65 years who received the Ad26.COV2.S COVID-19 vaccine or a placebo. The CDR3 DNA sequence: TGTGCCAGCAGTTACATCCGGGGGACGATCGCCGAGCAGTACTTC. Its translation: CASSYIRGTIAEQYF.